These 32 T cell receptor beta chains were sequenced from one sample in a study of identical twins. TCRdb reprocessed the 5' RACE reads with MiXCR, giving one entry per CDR3 protein. The data contain 270,000 or so distinct CDR3 sequences, about 8.3% of them singletons. These data also formed part of another study, on yellow fever vaccine responses in identical twins.

Sequencing was done on a sample of CD8+ T cells sorted from blood. Receptor source: a woman younger than 30 in good health.

At least ten counts were recorded for this clonotype. The chain uses TRBV27 and TRBJ2-7; TRBD1 matches 7 bases. Germline CDR1 is MNHEY and CDR2 is SMNVEV (reference sequence). Trimming removed 0 bases from V and 3 bases from J; junction bases left unmatched: 2. This CDR3 is 14 amino acids long. CDR3 amino acids: CASSLSRQGYEQYF. CDR3 DNA: TGTGCCAGCAGTTTATCGCGACAGGGCTACGAGCAGTACTTC.

The V gene is TRBV9, the J gene TRBJ2-6, with unresolved D. CDR1 is SGDLS and CDR2 is YYNGEE in the germline V gene. The length of the CDR3 is 14 residues. V lost 3 bases and J 6 bases, leaving 10 bases between the germline ends. This CDR3 is CASSGSVAANVLTF. CDR3 nucleotide sequence: TGTGCCAGCAGCGGGAGTGTCGCGGCCAACGTCCTGACTTTC.

This clonotype was seen only a few times. The chain links TRBV2 to TRBJ2-7, with D possibly being TRBD1 (6 bases). This CDR3 is built from 12 residues. Germline V gene lookup returns CDR1 SNHLY and CDR2 FYNNEI. V was trimmed by 8 bases and J by 4 bases, leaving 12 bases between them. The CDR3 protein is CASEGQRYEQYF. As DNA, the CDR3 is TGTGCCAGCGAGGGACAAAGGTACGAGCAGTACTTC.

Many counts were recorded for this clonotype. V gene TRBV5-4 combines with J gene TRBJ1-1; no clear D gene. V shed 4 bases and J shed 3 bases, with 16 bases lying between them. CDR1 is SGHNT, CDR2 YYREEE, per germline (reference sequence). The CDR3 consists of 15 residues. CDR3 sequence reads: CASSPRRADYTEAFF. CDR3 in DNA: TGTGCCAGCAGCCCCCGCCGCGCAGATTACACTGAAGCTTTCTTT.

This clonotype has just a few counts. This chain joins TRBV6-4 and TRBJ2-1; tentatively, D is TRBD2 (6 bases). Trimming removed 3 bases at V and 0 bases at J, with 9 bases between. Germline lookup yields CDR1 MRHNA and CDR2 SNTAGT. This CDR3 region has 15 residues. CDR3 coding DNA: TGTGCCAGCAGTGAAGGTAGCGGCTCCTACAATGAGCAGTTCTTC. Translation: CASSEGSGSYNEQFF.

The V gene is TRBV4-1, the J gene TRBJ2-7, with D perhaps TRBD1 (5 bases). This CDR3 spans 15 amino acids. Germline V lookup: CDR1 MGHRA, CDR2 YSYEKL. V dropped 1 base and J dropped 3 bases, with 13 bases sitting between them. The CDR3 sequence is CASSQVSGQGYEQYF. The CDR3 DNA sequence: TGCGCCAGCAGCCAAGTGTCAGGGCAAGGCTACGAGCAGTACTTC.

Only a few counts were recorded for this clonotype. This sequence joins TRBV4-1 and TRBJ2-2; 11 nucleotides match TRBD1. The CDR3 extends over 18 amino acids. The germline CDR1 and CDR2 sequences are MGHRA and YSYEKL. With V trimmed by 0 bases and J by 6 bases, 9 bases remained unmatched. The CDR3 region is CASSQDPGQGEGAGELFF. CDR3 nucleotide sequence: TGCGCCAGCAGCCAAGATCCGGGACAGGGGGAAGGGGCCGGGGAGCTGTTTTTT.

This clonotype was picked up many times. The gene calls are TRBV7-8 and TRBJ2-1, with 9 bases that match TRBD2. Germline-derived CDR1 and CDR2 are SGHVS and FQNEAQ. V lost 4 bases and J lost 3; bases outside the gene matches: 7. The CDR3 length is 16 residues. CDR3 bases: TGTGCCAGCAGCTCATACGCTAGCGGGGACTACAATGAGCAGTTCTTC. Its protein product is CASSSYASGDYNEQFF.

The chain carries TRBV5-1 and TRBJ1-6; TRBD1 is a possible D gene (6 bases). Germline CDR1 reads SGHRS; CDR2 reads YFSETQ. Trimming stripped 0 bases from V and 6 bases from J, with 19 bases between. There are 18 residues in the CDR3. As DNA, the CDR3 is TGCGCCAGCAGCTTGGAGACAGGCCCTGCCTGGGGTAATTCACCCCTCCACTTT. Its translation: CASSLETGPAWGNSPLHF.

There are a few counts of this clonotype. The rearrangement uses TRBV7-6 and TRBJ2-1; tentative D call: TRBD2 (6 bases). V was pared by 1 base and J by 5 bases, with 15 bases between. CDR3 size: 16 residues. Germline assignment: CDR1 SGHVS and CDR2 FNYEAQ. CDR3: CASSLVGLGGNNEQFF. CDR3 coding DNA: TGTGCCAGCAGCTTAGTAGGGCTAGGAGGGAACAATGAGCAGTTCTTC. The full variable domain, completed using reference TRBV7-6 and TRBJ2-1, is GAGVSQSPRYKVTKRGQDVALRCDPISGHVSLYWYRQALGQGPEFLTYFNYEAQQDKSGLPNDRFSAERPEGSISTLTIQRTEQRDSAMYRCASSLVGLGGNNEQFFGPGTRLTVL.

A few counts support this clonotype. The chain uses TRBV9 and TRBJ2-1; 9 bases are shared with TRBD1. The CDR3 totals 16 residues. Germline trimming cut 3 bases from V and 3 bases from J; bases unmatched to any gene: 7. Germline CDR1 SGDLS, CDR2 YYNGEE. In DNA, the CDR3 is TGTGCCAGCAGCGCTCCGACAGGGGGACACTACAATGAGCAGTTCTTC. This codes for CASSAPTGGHYNEQFF.

The chain carries TRBV5-1 and TRBJ2-3, with 8 nucleotides matching TRBD2. The length of the CDR3 is 15 residues. The germline V gene has CDR1 SGHRS and CDR2 YFSETQ. The trim removed 4 bases at V and 6 bases at J, leaving 10 bases unmatched. CDR3 residues: CASSPSSGGPDTQYF. CDR3 DNA: TGCGCCAGCAGCCCGTCCTCGGGGGGGCCGGATACGCAGTATTTT.

This clonotype was found a few times. The rearrangement uses TRBV12-3 or TRBV12-4 and TRBJ1-2; D unresolved. Deletions cut 6 bases from V and 1 base from J, with 12 bases between. The CDR3 contains 14 residues. The DNA for the CDR3 is TGTGCCAGCAGCCCCGCGAACCATAACTATGGCTACACCTTC. It translates to CASSPANHNYGYTF.

The chain carries TRBV7-2 and TRBJ2-1; tentative D call: TRBD1 (6 bases). Trimming stripped 1 base from V and 2 bases from J, with 15 bases between. Looked up from germline, CDR1 is SGHTA and CDR2 is FQGNSA. The CDR3 sequence is 17 residues long. The CDR3 spells CASSLELRGTPYNEQFF. For the CDR3, the DNA is TGTGCCAGCAGCTTAGAGCTGAGGGGGACCCCCTACAATGAGCAGTTCTTC.

The CDR3 DNA reads as TGTGCCAGCAGCCCTACCGGGACAGAGATTAGCTACGAGCAGTACTTC. It translates to CASSPTGTEISYEQYF. This chain joins TRBV7-2 and TRBJ2-7; 7 bases match TRBD1. Trimming removed 5 bases from V and 3 bases from J; junction bases left unmatched: 13. Germline V gene lookup returns CDR1 SGHTA and CDR2 FQGNSA. The CDR3 sequence is 16 residues long.

The chain carries TRBV27 and TRBJ2-1, with 11 bases aligning to TRBD2. V gave up 4 bases and J gave up 3 bases; unmatched junction bases: 5. The CDR3 covers 16 residues. CDR1 and CDR2 from the germline V gene are MNHEY and SMNVEV (reference sequence). The CDR3 DNA is TGTGCCAGCAGTTCAACTAGCGGGAGCGGCTACAATGAGCAGTTCTTC. It encodes CASSSTSGSGYNEQFF.

A few counts support this clonotype. This chain uses TRBV4-1 with TRBJ1-2; the match to TRBD1 covers 8 bases. Unmatched junction bases numbered 4, after V lost 1 base and J lost 6 bases. CDR1 MGHRA and CDR2 YSYEKL come from the germline V gene. The CDR3 loop spans 14 amino acids. Here the CDR3 reads CASSQVDRGDGYTF. CDR3 nucleotide sequence: TGCGCCAGCAGCCAAGTCGACAGGGGCGATGGCTACACCTTC.

This clonotype was found many times. V and J are TRBV29-1 and TRBJ2-1; TRBD2 matches 9 bases. Germline-derived CDR1 and CDR2 are SQVTM and ANQGSEA. The length of the CDR3 is 15 residues. J was trimmed by 5 bases and V by 3 bases; bases with no gene match: 8. The CDR3 region has the DNA TGCAGCGTTGAGAGGTCGCGGGAGGGCCACAATGAGCAGTTCTTC. Translated, it gives CSVERSREGHNEQFF.

The chain combines TRBV2 with TRBJ2-4, with D perhaps matching TRBD1 or TRBD2 (5 bases each). CDR1 SNHLY and CDR2 FYNNEI come from the germline V gene. The CDR3 covers 12 residues. V was cut by 6 bases and J by 6 bases, with 9 bases left in between. This CDR3 is CASSGDVNIQYF. In DNA form, the CDR3 reads TGTGCCAGCAGCGGGGACGTAAACATTCAGTACTTC.

This rearrangement joins TRBV7-6 to TRBJ2-1; TRBD2 agrees at 10 bases. The V gene's germline CDR1 is SGHVS and CDR2 FNYEAQ. The V and J ends lost 0 bases and 5 bases, in that order; junction bases with no gene match: 13. The CDR3 has 19 residues. The CDR3 loop reads CASSLALMGSGRIHNEQFF. The CDR3 DNA reads TGTGCCAGCAGCTTAGCCCTCATGGGTAGCGGGAGGATTCACAATGAGCAGTTCTTC. Full variable domain (rest looked up from reference TRBV7-6 and TRBJ2-1): GAGVSQSPRYKVTKRGQDVALRCDPISGHVSLYWYRQALGQGPEFLTYFNYEAQQDKSGLPNDRFSAERPEGSISTLTIQRTEQRDSAMYRCASSLALMGSGRIHNEQFFGPGTRLTVL.

The genes are TRBV5-6 and TRBJ2-4; no clear D gene. V was shortened by 3 bases and J by 9 bases, with 10 bases between the two germline ends. This CDR3 contains 12 residues. Germline CDR1 and CDR2: SGHDT and YYEEEE. The CDR3 region is CASSSGLLIQYF. CDR3 sequence (DNA): TGTGCCAGCAGCTCCGGGCTCCTCATTCAGTACTTC.

This clonotype was observed at least ten times. The genes are TRBV5-1 and TRBJ2-1; 9 bases are a match to TRBD2. The length of the CDR3 is 16 residues. Trimming cost V 0 bases and J 6 bases; bases outside gene matches: 7. The germline V gene has CDR1 SGHRS and CDR2 YFSETQ. In DNA, the CDR3 is TGCGCCAGCAGCTTGGCCTTGGGACTAGCTGGCAATGAGCAGTTCTTC. Protein: CASSLALGLAGNEQFF.

CDR3 residues: CASLWDTGELFF. The DNA of the CDR3 is TGTGCCAGCCTCTGGGACACCGGGGAGCTGTTTTTT. The chain carries TRBV7-9 and TRBJ2-2; D remains unclear. The length of the CDR3 is 12 residues. The germline V gene encodes CDR1 SEHNR and CDR2 FQNEAQ (reference sequence). The ends were cut back, 8 bases at V and 3 bases at J, with 7 bases in the middle.

The sample holds a few counts of this clonotype. The chain links TRBV6-1 to TRBJ2-7; D uncertain. The CDR3 spans 13 residues. The V gene's germline CDR1 is MNHNS and CDR2 SASEGT. The germline V and J ends were trimmed by 6 bases and 4 bases, with 13 bases remaining between them. The CDR3 bases are TGTGCCAGCAGGGGCCTAGTGGGTTACGAGCAGTACTTC. Amino acid sequence: CASRGLVGYEQYF.

Concerning this clonotype itself: At one boundary the junction diverges from the germline segment, which might be a read error. The CDR3 loop reads CASSDGFPVIF. In DNA form, the CDR3 reads TGCGCCAGCAGTGATGGCTTCCCAGTAATCTTC. The chain combines TRBV10-1 with TRBJ2-1; no definite D call. CDR1 WNHNN and CDR2 SYGVQD come from the germline V gene (reference sequence). The CDR3 spans 11 residues.

This clonotype appeared many times. The chain has TRBV24-1 and TRBJ2-5, with 8 bases matching TRBD2. CDR1 is KGHDR, CDR2 SFDVKD, per germline. This CDR3 contains 17 residues. The ends lost 3 bases at V and 5 bases at J; junction bases unmatched: 13. This chain's CDR3 is CATSDGSTSEDEETQYF. CDR3 DNA: TGTGCCACCAGTGATGGGTCGACTAGCGAGGACGAGGAGACCCAGTACTTC.

This clonotype was observed a few times. The chain uses TRBV25-1 and TRBJ2-1, with D tentatively TRBD2 (6 bases). V lost 8 bases and J 8 bases, leaving 25 bases between the germline ends. CDR1 and CDR2 from the germline V gene are MGHDK and SYGVNS. CDR3 size: 16 residues. The CDR3 nucleotides are TGTGCCAGCGGGTATATAGCGGATACCGATGTTGATGAGCAGTTCTTC. As protein: CASGYIADTDVDEQFF.

In this sample, this clonotype turned up many times. The chain couples TRBV9 to TRBJ2-1; possible D gene TRBD2, 6 bases. The germline V and J ends were trimmed by 4 bases and 10 bases, with 15 bases remaining between them. The V gene's germline CDR1 is SGDLS and CDR2 YYNGEE. This CDR3 comprises 13 residues. The CDR3 reads CASSPAKGREQFF. CDR3 nucleotide sequence: TGTGCCAGCAGCCCCGCAAAGGGGAGGGAGCAGTTCTTC.

The V call is TRBV6-2 or TRBV6-3, the J call TRBJ2-3, with D unclear. V shed 2 bases and J shed 1 base, with 13 bases lying between them. The germline V gene has CDR1 MNHEY and CDR2 SVGEGT. The CDR3 covers 16 residues. The CDR3 DNA sequence: TGTGCCAGCAGTTACCCGGGCTCAGCAGGCACAGATACGCAGTATTTT. This gives the protein CASSYPGSAGTDTQYF.

The chain joins TRBV28 to TRBJ2-7; D may match TRBD1 or TRBD2 (5 bases each). This CDR3 contains 14 residues. Germline V gives CDR1 MDHEN, CDR2 SYDVKM. Trimming stripped 3 bases from V and 3 bases from J, with 12 bases between. CDR3 sequence (DNA): TGTGCCAGCAGTTTTGAGGTGGGGGACTACGAGCAGTACTTC. It yields the protein CASSFEVGDYEQYF.

In its sample, this clonotype was seen many times. The V gene is TRBV4-1, the J gene TRBJ2-1; no clear D gene. Germline CDR1 MGHRA, CDR2 YSYEKL. V was cut by 0 bases and J by 5 bases, with 8 bases left in between. The CDR3 sequence is 14 residues long. This chain's CDR3 is CASSQESTNNEQFF. For the CDR3, the DNA is TGCGCCAGCAGCCAAGAATCAACTAACAATGAGCAGTTCTTC.

This clonotype was detected only a few times. The rearrangement links TRBV10-3 to TRBJ2-2; TRBD1 agrees at 7 bases. CDR3 size: 15 residues. Germline assignment: CDR1 ENHRY and CDR2 SYGVKD. Trimming took 10 bases from V and 7 from J; bases not matched to a gene: 15. CDR3 in amino acids: CATGEQGFNLGELFF. The CDR3 nucleotides are TGTGCCACCGGAGAACAGGGGTTCAACCTCGGGGAGCTGTTTTTT.